Below, one T cell receptor beta chain is given with its context. This sample was taken from a study of T-cell memory formation after mild COVID-19. Study-level information: There were largely donor-specific TCR clusters.

5'RACE with constant-segment primers yielded barcoded, UMI-tagged TCR alpha and TCR beta cDNA libraries. TCRdb reanalysed the 5' RACE reads using MiXCR and keeps one entry per CDR3 protein. The data show roughly 500,000 distinct CDR3 sequences, with roughly 20% seen just once and roughly an eighth held by the top ten. J lost 6 bases, V lost 4 bases, and 15 bases had no gene match. CDR3 size: 17 residues. Per germline, CDR1 SGHNT and CDR2 YYREEE (reference sequence). This TCR was sampled from an adult woman who had mild COVID-19 (a few samples of this study predate the infection). Cell type and time point are not known. This rearrangement joins TRBV5-4 to TRBJ2-3; TRBD2 matches 9 bases. Sequencing used PBMCs or a T cell subset sorted from them (not recorded which). Written as DNA, the CDR3 is TGTGCCAGCAGCCTCCGTGTAATAGCGGGAGTAGGTGATACGCAGTATTTT. It is translated as CASSLRVIAGVGDTQYF.